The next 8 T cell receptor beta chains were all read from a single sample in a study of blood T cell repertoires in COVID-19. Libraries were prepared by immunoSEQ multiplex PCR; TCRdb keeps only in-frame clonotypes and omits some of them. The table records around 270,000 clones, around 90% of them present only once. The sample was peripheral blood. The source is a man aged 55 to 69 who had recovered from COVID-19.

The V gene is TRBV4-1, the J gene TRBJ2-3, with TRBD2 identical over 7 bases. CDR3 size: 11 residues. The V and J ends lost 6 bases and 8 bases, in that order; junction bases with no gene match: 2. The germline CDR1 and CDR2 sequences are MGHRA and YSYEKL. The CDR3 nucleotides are TGCGCCAGCAGGTCGGGGGGTACGCAGTATTTT. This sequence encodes CASRSGGTQYF.

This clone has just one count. CDR3 amino acids: CASSLAGTTEKLFF. The CDR3 DNA reads as TGTGCCAGCAGCTTAGCTGGGACAACTGAAAAACTGTTTTTT. The chain links TRBV11-2 to TRBJ1-4; maybe TRBD1 (6 bases). Trimming left V 1 base short and J 7 bases short, with 10 bases between. The V gene's germline CDR1 is SGHAT and CDR2 FQNNGV. The CDR3 consists of 14 residues.

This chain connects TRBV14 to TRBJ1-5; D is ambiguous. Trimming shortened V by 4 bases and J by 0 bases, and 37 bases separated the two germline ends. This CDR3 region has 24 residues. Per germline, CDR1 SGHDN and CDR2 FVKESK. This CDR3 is CASSLSFLNGSPVVWQYSNQPQHF. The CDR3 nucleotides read TGTGCCAGCAGCCTTAGCTTCCTAAACGGGAGCCCCGTTGTTTGGCAATATAGCAATCAGCCCCAGCATTTT.

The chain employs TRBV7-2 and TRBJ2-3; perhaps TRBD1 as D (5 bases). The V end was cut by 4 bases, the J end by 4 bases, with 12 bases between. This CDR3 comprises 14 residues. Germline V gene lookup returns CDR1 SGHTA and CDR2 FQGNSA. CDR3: CASSYWTRADTQYF. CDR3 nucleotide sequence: TGTGCCAGCAGCTACTGGACCAGGGCAGATACGCAGTATTTT. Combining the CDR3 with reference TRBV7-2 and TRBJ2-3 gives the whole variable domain GAGVSQSPSNKVTEKGKDVELRCDPISGHTALYWYRQSLGQGLEFLIYFQGNSAPDKSGLPSDRFSAERTGGSVSTLTIQRTQQEDSAVYLCASSYWTRADTQYFGPGTRLTVL.

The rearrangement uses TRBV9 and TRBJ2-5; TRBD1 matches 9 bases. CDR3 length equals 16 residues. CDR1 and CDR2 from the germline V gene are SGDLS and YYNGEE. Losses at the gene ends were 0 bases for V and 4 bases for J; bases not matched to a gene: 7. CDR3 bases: TGTGCCAGCAGCGTAGGGGACAGGGAGGGTCGAGAGACCCAGTACTTC. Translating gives CASSVGDREGRETQYF.

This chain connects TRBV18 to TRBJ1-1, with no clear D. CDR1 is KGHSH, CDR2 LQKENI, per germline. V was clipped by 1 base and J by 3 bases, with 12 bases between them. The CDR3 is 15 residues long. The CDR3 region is CASSPLSSADTEAFF. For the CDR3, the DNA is TGTGCCAGCTCACCACTCTCTTCGGCGGACACTGAAGCTTTCTTT.

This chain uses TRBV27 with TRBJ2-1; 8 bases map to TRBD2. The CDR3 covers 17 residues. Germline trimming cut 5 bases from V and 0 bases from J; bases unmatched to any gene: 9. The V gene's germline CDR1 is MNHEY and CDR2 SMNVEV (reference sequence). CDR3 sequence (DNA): TGTGCCAGCAGTCCAGGCGGGGGGCCTAGCTCCTACAATGAGCAGTTCTTC. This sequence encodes CASSPGGGPSSYNEQFF.

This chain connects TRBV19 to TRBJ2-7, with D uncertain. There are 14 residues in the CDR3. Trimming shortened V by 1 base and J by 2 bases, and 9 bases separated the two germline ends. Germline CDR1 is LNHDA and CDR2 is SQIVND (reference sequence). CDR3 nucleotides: TGTGCCAGTAGTATAGGACATGATACCTACGAGCAGTACTTC. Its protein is CASSIGHDTYEQYF.